This record concerns one TCR beta chain sequence. The repertoire was sequenced with immunoSEQ multiplex PCR; TCRdb's copy has only in-frame clones and lacks some. The sample lists under 85,000 clones, about four fifths occurring once. This sample was included in a study of identifying expanded T cells in peripheral blood. V dropped 0 bases and J dropped 9 bases, with 18 bases sitting between them. The length of the CDR3 is 15 residues. The germline V gene has CDR1 GTSNPN and CDR2 SVGIG (reference sequence). The chain couples TRBV30 to TRBJ1-5; no clear D gene. The material sequenced was blood. This receptor was obtained from a person between 18 and 70 years old in good health. Written as DNA, the CDR3 is TGTGCCTGGAGTGTACGGATGGATCAAGGCCGGCCCCAGCATTTT. Translated, it gives CAWSVRMDQGRPQHF.